The source of this T cell receptor beta chain is a study of T cells in Graves' hyperthyroidism and ophthalmopathy. Overall study: At initial diagnosis, before any treatment had begun, peripheral blood was obtained. The study, taken as a whole, reports: Progression to ophthalmopathy was predicted a median of approximately seven months early. Blood also contained most expanded thyroid clonotypes above 0.001.

Every diagnosis used clinical symptoms, serum thyroxine and TRAb, thyroid ultrasound and orbital computed tomography. RNA transcripts were the template for amplifying TCR beta CDR3 regions. The TCR CDR3 was amplified in a first-round RT-PCR using the HTBI primer set. TCRdb used MiXCR to reprocess the multiplex PCR reads, holding one entry per CDR3 protein. The repertoire holds approximately 600,000 distinct CDR3 sequences, with approximately 15% as singletons. This clonotype was found many times. Its antigen is still unknown. Material: blood. The receptor was derived from a woman younger than 35 with Graves' ophthalmopathy.

CDR3 region: CASSLYRSAGELFF. The CDR3 DNA sequence: TGCGCCAGCAGCTTGTACAGGTCCGCCGGGGAGCTGTTTTTT. This chain connects TRBV5-1 to TRBJ2-2, with D perhaps matching TRBD1 (5 bases). This CDR3 has 14 residues. V gave up 1 base and J gave up 6 bases, with 10 bases separating them. The germline CDR1 and CDR2 sequences are SGHRS and YFSETQ.